This T cell receptor beta chain appears in the sequencing data of a study of cytomegalovirus exposure and HLA in healthy donors. Points from the study as a whole: Looking again later, the authors saw that most CMV-associated TCR beta chains seemed HLA-restricted.

The V end was cut by 4 bases, the J end by 0 bases, with 13 bases between. The germline V gene encodes CDR1 SGHDT and CDR2 YYEEEE. The CDR3 has 15 residues. A multiplex PCR was run with 60 Vbeta primers and 13 Jbeta primers. Sequencing used immunoSEQ multiplex PCR; TCRdb keeps in-frame clones, though not all of them. The sample lists around 110,000 clones; approximately 70% were seen once. With respect to this clone: Antigen: not known.

J is TRBJ1-2 and V is TRBV5-6; a weak D match, TRBD1 (5 bases). Sequencing was performed on PBMCs. This clonotype was obtained from a woman in her twenties or thirties in good health and CMV-seronegative. CDR3 nucleotides: TGTGCCAGCAGCCAAGGGGCCCTAGCTAACTATGGCTACACCTTC. Encoded protein: CASSQGALANYGYTF.